Each of the 9 T cell receptor beta chains below was sequenced from the same sample in a study of blood T cell repertoires in COVID-19. Libraries were prepared by immunoSEQ multiplex PCR; TCRdb keeps only in-frame clonotypes and omits some of them. The sample has over 300,000 clones, more than 80% seen once. Sequenced sample: peripheral blood. The source of these receptors is a man aged 35 to 55 with acute or convalescent COVID-19.

CDR3 residues: CAISESRETDTQYF. The CDR3 DNA is TGTGCCATCAGTGAGTCGAGGGAAACAGATACGCAGTATTTT. The chain employs TRBV10-3 and TRBJ2-3; D may be TRBD2 (5 bases). Trimming took 0 bases from V and 3 from J, leaving 7 bases between them. CDR1 is ENHRY, CDR2 SYGVKD, per germline. The CDR3 totals 14 residues.

J is TRBJ2-1 and V is TRBV21-1; the table names TRBD1, a call not compared with the DNA. TRBV21-1 is flagged as a pseudogene. The CDR3 sequence is 15 residues long. DNA for the CDR3: TGTGCCAGCAGCAAAAGGACAGGGCGATACAATGAGCAGTTCTTC. It yields the protein CASSKRTGRYNEQFF.

This clone has only a few counts. The V gene is TRBV10-2, the J gene TRBJ2-7, with TRBD1 identical over 7 bases. CDR3 size: 15 residues. Germline loops: CDR1 WSHSY, CDR2 SAAADI. Trimming cost V 2 bases and J 5 bases; bases outside gene matches: 9. The CDR3 loop reads CASSERQGRKNEQYF. DNA of the CDR3: TGCGCCAGCAGTGAGCGACAGGGAAGAAAGAACGAGCAGTACTTC.

With regard to this clone: Other DNA sequences from this sample encode an identical CDR3 as well. The chain is built from TRBV6-5 and TRBJ2-7; 9 bases match TRBD2. This CDR3 region has 13 residues. Per the germline V gene, CDR1 is MNHEY and CDR2 is SVGAGI. V shed 6 bases and J 1 base; nucleotides not matched to a gene: 1. The CDR3 is CASRTSGSYEQYF. The CDR3 bases are TGTGCCAGCAGGACTAGCGGTTCCTACGAGCAGTACTTC.

This rearrangement joins TRBV7-2 to TRBJ2-1; 12 nucleotides match TRBD2. The CDR3 totals 17 residues. Trimming removed 2 bases from V and 7 bases from J; junction bases left unmatched: 9. In germline, CDR1 is SGHTA, CDR2 FQGNSA. The DNA of the CDR3 is TGTGCCAGCAGCTTATCCCAACTAGCGGGAGGATGGAATGAGCAGTTCTTC. This translates into CASSLSQLAGGWNEQFF.

V usage is TRBV27 and J usage is TRBJ1-6, with 7 bases identical to TRBD1. The CDR3 length is 15 residues. CDR1 is MNHEY, CDR2 SMNVEV, per germline (reference sequence). The V segment lost 3 bases and the J segment 5 bases; nucleotides outside the gene matches: 4. The CDR3 loop is CASSFNRGHNSPLHF. The DNA of the CDR3 is TGTGCCAGCAGTTTTAACAGGGGACATAATTCACCCCTCCACTTT.

This clone was counted a few times. This rearrangement joins TRBV30 to TRBJ2-2, with TRBD2 as a possible D gene (5 bases). Germline assignment: CDR1 GTSNPN and CDR2 SVGIG (reference sequence). The CDR3 is made up of 16 amino acids. Trimming shortened V by 2 bases and J by 6 bases, and 19 bases separated the two germline ends. The CDR3 region has the DNA TGTGCCTGGAGTCCGAGGGCGTCAGGACCGTCCGGGGAGCTGTTTTTT. Translated: CAWSPRASGPSGELFF.

The chain uses TRBV7-9 and TRBJ1-2; tentatively, D is TRBD1 (5 bases). The CDR3 sequence is 15 residues long. Germline values: CDR1 SEHNR, CDR2 FQNEAQ (reference sequence). Trimming pared 3 bases from V and 6 bases from J, leaving 17 bases between. CDR3 bases: TGTGCCAGCAGCTTCCCCTACGGACAAACGGATGGCTACACCTTC. Amino acid sequence: CASSFPYGQTDGYTF.

The rearrangement links TRBV11-3 to TRBJ1-1; perhaps TRBD1 as D (6 bases). Trimming left V 5 bases short and J 4 bases short, with 17 bases between. Germline V gives CDR1 SGHNT, CDR2 YENEEA. This CDR3 has 15 residues. CDR3 sequence reads: CASSPGDGPGTEAFF. The CDR3 DNA sequence: TGTGCCAGCAGCCCAGGGGACGGCCCTGGCACTGAAGCTTTCTTT.